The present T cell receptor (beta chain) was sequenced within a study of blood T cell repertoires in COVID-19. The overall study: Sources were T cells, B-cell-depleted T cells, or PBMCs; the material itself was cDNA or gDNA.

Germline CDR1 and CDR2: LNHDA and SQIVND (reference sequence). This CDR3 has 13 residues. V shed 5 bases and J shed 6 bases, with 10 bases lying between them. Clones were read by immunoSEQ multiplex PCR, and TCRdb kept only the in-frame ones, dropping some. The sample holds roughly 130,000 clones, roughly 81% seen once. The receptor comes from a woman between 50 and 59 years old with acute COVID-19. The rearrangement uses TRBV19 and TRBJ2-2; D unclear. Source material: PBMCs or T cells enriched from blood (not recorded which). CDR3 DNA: TGTGCCAGTAGTCCCCAGCGAGCCGGGGAGCTGTTTTTT. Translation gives CASSPQRAGELFF.